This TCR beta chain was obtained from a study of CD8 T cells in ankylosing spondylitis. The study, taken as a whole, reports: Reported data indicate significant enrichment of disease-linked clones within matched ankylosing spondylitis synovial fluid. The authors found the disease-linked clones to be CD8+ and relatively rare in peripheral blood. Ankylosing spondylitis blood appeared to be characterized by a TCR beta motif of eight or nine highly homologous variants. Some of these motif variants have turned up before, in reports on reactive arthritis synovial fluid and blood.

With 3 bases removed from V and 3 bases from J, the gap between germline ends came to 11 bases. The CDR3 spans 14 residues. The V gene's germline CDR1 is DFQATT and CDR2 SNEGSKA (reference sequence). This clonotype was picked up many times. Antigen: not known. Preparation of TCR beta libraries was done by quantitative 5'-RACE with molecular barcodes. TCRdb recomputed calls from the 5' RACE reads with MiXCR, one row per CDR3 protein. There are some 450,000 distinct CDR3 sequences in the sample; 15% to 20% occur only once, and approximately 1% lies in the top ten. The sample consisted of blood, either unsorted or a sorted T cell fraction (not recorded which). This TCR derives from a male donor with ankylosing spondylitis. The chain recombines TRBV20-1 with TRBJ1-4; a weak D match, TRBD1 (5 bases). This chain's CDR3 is CSASPGTSNEKLFF. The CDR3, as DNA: TGCAGTGCTAGCCCGGGGACCTCTAATGAAAAACTGTTTTTT.